These T cell receptor beta chains were read from a single sample in a study of spatial heterogeneity in lung cancer. TCRdb independently ran MiXCR on the 5' RACE reads; one entry per CDR3 protein. The sample lists roughly 80,000 distinct CDR3 sequences, 7% to 9% occurring once. The sample was PBMCs, taken at surgery. Receptor source: a male donor with early-stage non-small cell lung cancer. Both conserved end residues are part of each CDR3. D genes are given only for firm matches. Rows may omit the clone size; those that give it use once, few, many or a size class.

v_call	clone_size	d_call	cdr3_length	j_call	cdr3_nt	cdr3_aa
TRBV6-9	few	-	9	TRBJ1-2	TGTGCCAGCACTATCGGCTACACCTTC	CASTIGYTF
TRBV18	once	-	13	TRBJ2-3	TGTGCCAGCTACCCCAGTCAAGGAGATACGCAGTATTTT	CASYPSQGDTQYF
TRBV18	many	TRBD2	14	TRBJ2-3	TGTGCCAGCTCCGTAGCGGGAGTGGGAGATACGCAGTATTTT	CASSVAGVGDTQYF
TRBV24-1	-	-	13	TRBJ1-1	TGTGCCACCAGGGACAGTGGGTTTTCTGAAGCTTTCTTT	CATRDSGFSEAFF
TRBV6-2/TRBV6-3	many	-	13	TRBJ1-6	TGTGCCAGCACTTCACAGGGAGTTTCACCCCTCCACTTT	CASTSQGVSPLHF
TRBV20-1	many	-	15	TRBJ2-3	TGCAGTGCCGCCCTGACTAGTCAGCGCCCAGATACGCAGTATTTT	CSAALTSQRPDTQYF
TRBV3-1	-	-	16	TRBJ1-3	TGTGCCAGCAGCCAAAGGACAGTCGACTCTGGAAACACCATATATTTT	CASSQRTVDSGNTIYF
TRBV5-1	-	-	17	TRBJ1-3	TGCGCCAGCAGCTTGGGTTGGCGGCAGGACTCTGGAAACACCATATATTTT	CASSLGWRQDSGNTIYF
TRBV29-1	many	-	13	TRBJ2-7	TGCAGCGTTGGGGAGGCAGGGAGCGTGGGGCAGTACTTC	CSVGEAGSVGQYF
TRBV2	few	-	12	TRBJ2-7	TGTGCCAGCAGTGAGGGAAGATACGAGCAGTACTTC	CASSEGRYEQYF
TRBV7-8	-	TRBD2	13	TRBJ2-5	TGTGCCAGCAGCCAGGTAGAGCGGGGGACCCAGTACTTC	CASSQVERGTQYF
TRBV5-1	few	-	14	TRBJ2-5	TGCGCCAGCAGCCGAGTGGCCCCACAAGAGACCCAGTACTTC	CASSRVAPQETQYF
TRBV12-5	-	-	11	TRBJ2-1	TGTGCTAGTGGTTTTGGTGGGGAGCAGTTCTTC	CASGFGGEQFF
TRBV5-5	many	-	14	TRBJ1-1	TGTGCCAGCAGCTTCGTCGGGGAGAACACTGAAGCTTTCTTT	CASSFVGENTEAFF
TRBV4-3	many	-	16	TRBJ2-2	TGCGCCAGCAGCCGATCCGGGACAACTAACACCGGGGAGCTGTTTTTT	CASSRSGTTNTGELFF
TRBV4-3	few	-	16	TRBJ2-3	TGCGCCAGCAGCCAAGAGCCTAGCAGAAACACAGATACGCAGTATTTT	CASSQEPSRNTDTQYF
TRBV14	many	TRBD1	14	TRBJ1-1	TGTGCCAGCAGCCAAGTCGCGGACAGGGGGGCAGCTTTCTTT	CASSQVADRGAAFF
TRBV19	few	TRBD2	15	TRBJ2-7	TGTGCCAGTAGTATCAGTGTGGCGACTAGCGTCGAGCAGTACTTC	CASSISVATSVEQYF
TRBV10-1	many	TRBD1	18	TRBJ2-7	TGCGCCAGCAGCGATCATCTTGAGAGGACAGGGCTACCCTACGAGCAGTACTTC	CASSDHLERTGLPYEQYF
TRBV7-6	many	TRBD1	16	TRBJ1-1	TGTGCCAGCAGCTCAGGGACAGGGGATGGGCACACTGAAGCTTTCTTT	CASSSGTGDGHTEAFF
TRBV11-2	many	TRBD2	14	TRBJ2-5	TGTGCCAGCAGGGGTCTAGCGGGGCAAGAGACCCAGTACTTC	CASRGLAGQETQYF
TRBV9	many	-	13	TRBJ1-1	TGTGCCAGCAGCGTGGGGAGGGCCACTGAAGCTTTCTTT	CASSVGRATEAFF
TRBV19	many	-	15	TRBJ2-2	TGTGCCAGTAGTCTCGTTTCAGGGCCCACCGGGGAGCTGTTTTTT	CASSLVSGPTGELFF
TRBV7-9	few	TRBD2	15	TRBJ2-1	TGTGCCAGCAGCTTGTGGCTAGCGGGGGACGATGAGCAGTTCTTC	CASSLWLAGDDEQFF
TRBV6-1	many	TRBD1	16	TRBJ2-5	TGTGCCAGCAGTCGACAGGGGAATTTACCTCAAGAGACCCAGTACTTC	CASSRQGNLPQETQYF
TRBV21-1	-	-	17	TRBJ1-5	TGTGCCAGCAGCGCCCTTTACAGGGACTATAGCAATCAGCCCCAGCATTTT	CASSALYRDYSNQPQHF
TRBV29-1	-	TRBD2	13	TRBJ2-7	TGCAGCGTTGAGCGGGAGTCCCCCTACGAGCAGTACTTC	CSVERESPYEQYF
TRBV6-1	-	TRBD1	13	TRBJ1-2	TGTGCCAGCAGCGTACAGGGGAACTATGGCTACACCTTC	CASSVQGNYGYTF
TRBV24-1	few	-	15	TRBJ1-5	TGTGCCACCAGTGATGGAAAACGGCTTAATCAGCCCCAGCATTTT	CATSDGKRLNQPQHF
TRBV20-1	-	-	15	TRBJ1-1	TGCAGTGCTAGTATGGTGGACAAAGGGCACACTGAAGCTTTCTTT	CSASMVDKGHTEAFF
TRBV7-2	few	-	13	TRBJ2-2	TGTGCCAGCAGCTCCCATGGAGCCGGGGAGCTGTTTTTT	CASSSHGAGELFF